This entry lists 19 T cell receptor beta chains sequenced from one sample in a study of blood T cell repertoires in COVID-19 (TCRdb year 2020). The receptor library was made with the immunoSEQ multiplex PCR assay. TCRdb provides this immuneACCESS table in a form limited to in-frame rearrangements. Some clones are lacking; in checked studies, under half of them reflect an unresolved V gene, and why the rest are absent is not known. Recorded for this sample are some 240,000 clones; around 80% of them occurred a single time. The ten biggest clones cover 7.2% of the sample. The specimen sequenced was peripheral blood. These TCRs come from a woman in her 70s with acute or convalescent COVID-19.

This clone was seen a few times. The chain joins TRBV24-1 to TRBJ1-1; D is perhaps TRBD1 (6 bases). V lost 7 bases and J lost 4, with 15 bases in between. Germline V CDR1 and CDR2: KGHDR, SFDVKD. The CDR3 extends over 14 amino acids. The CDR3 region has the DNA TGTGCCACCAGCCTAGGGGGTTCGGCCACTGAAGCTTTCTTT. Translating gives CATSLGGSATEAFF.

The chain uses TRBV3-1 (or the pseudogene TRBV3-2) and TRBJ1-6; 8 nucleotides match TRBD1. CDR3 size: 15 residues. Germline V gene lookup returns CDR1 LGHDT and CDR2 YNNKEL (reference sequence). Trimming took 5 bases from V and 4 from J; bases not matched to a gene: 4. The CDR3 here is CASSVRQGYNSPLHF. CDR3 DNA: TGTGCCAGCAGCGTGCGACAGGGGTATAATTCACCCCTCCACTTT.

This clone was observed a handful of times. The J gene is TRBJ1-1, the V gene TRBV2; D uncertain. Germline CDR1 reads SNHLY; CDR2 reads FYNNEI. Trimming took off 3 bases at V and 1 base at J, with 12 bases between the two ends. The CDR3 sequence is 15 residues long. For the CDR3, the DNA is TGTGCCAGCAGTGAGTCAGACACCGGGAACACTGAAGCTTTCTTT. Translating gives CASSESDTGNTEAFF. The full variable domain, rest sourced from reference TRBV2 and TRBJ1-1, is EPEVTQTPSHQVTQMGQEVILRCVPISNHLYFYWYRQILGQKVEFLVSFYNNEISEKSEIFDDQFSVERPDGSNFTLKIRSTKLEDSAMYFCASSESDTGNTEAFFGQGTRLTVV.

As concerns this clone: Other DNA sequences in the same sample also yield this CDR3. The V gene is TRBV10-3, the J gene TRBJ1-5; no definite D call. Germline loops: CDR1 ENHRY, CDR2 SYGVKD. V shed 3 bases and J shed 0 bases, with 6 bases lying between them. The CDR3 loop spans 14 amino acids. The CDR3 reads CAISDRGSNQPQHF. The CDR3 bases are TGTGCCATCAGTGATCGCGGTAGCAATCAGCCCCAGCATTTT.

This sequence joins TRBV9 and TRBJ1-2; maybe TRBD1 (6 bases). The CDR3 contains 15 residues. The V gene's germline CDR1 is SGDLS and CDR2 YYNGEE. The V gene lost 2 bases and the J gene lost 3 bases, with 14 bases spanning the gap. The CDR3 DNA reads as TGTGCCAGCAGCGTGGGGCAGGGGACCTACTATGGCTACACCTTC. Its translation: CASSVGQGTYYGYTF.

J is TRBJ2-4 and V is TRBV7-9; TRBD2 might be the D (6 bases). The germline V gene has CDR1 SEHNR and CDR2 FQNEAQ (reference sequence). The CDR3 extends over 15 amino acids. V lost 2 bases, J lost 3 bases, and 11 bases lay in between. This chain's CDR3 is CASSLFLGGKNIQYF. CDR3 bases: TGTGCCAGCAGCTTATTCTTGGGGGGCAAAAACATTCAGTACTTC.

V usage is TRBV9 and J usage is TRBJ2-3; D is possibly TRBD2 (6 bases). Trimming removed 2 bases from V and 5 bases from J, with 15 bases in between. Germline-derived CDR1 and CDR2 are SGDLS and YYNGEE. The CDR3 consists of 15 residues. CDR3 in DNA: TGTGCCAGCAGCGTCCGACCCGGGGGATTAGATACGCAGTATTTT. It translates to CASSVRPGGLDTQYF.

The chain is built from TRBV6-5 and TRBJ1-2; TRBD1 matches 7 bases. V dropped 6 bases and J dropped 6; count of bases not matched to a gene: 7. In germline, CDR1 is MNHEY, CDR2 SVGAGI. This CDR3 is built from 13 residues. The CDR3 sequence: CASSLTGAHGYTF. For the CDR3, the DNA is TGTGCCAGCAGCCTCACAGGGGCTCATGGCTACACCTTC.

The V gene is TRBV5-1, the J gene TRBJ2-1, with D tentatively TRBD2 (5 bases). The germline gives CDR1 SGHRS, CDR2 YFSETQ. V lost 2 bases to trimming and J lost 6 bases, with 24 bases between them. The CDR3 totals 18 residues. The CDR3 is CASSFGPGDLLRGNEQFF. CDR3 nucleotide sequence: TGCGCCAGCAGCTTTGGTCCCGGGGATCTCCTACGGGGCAATGAGCAGTTCTTC.

Of note for this clone: Possible read error: a much larger clone is one base away. This chain connects TRBV6-6 to TRBJ2-2; 7 nucleotides align to TRBD1. V dropped 7 bases and J dropped 1; count of bases not matched to a gene: 3. Germline values: CDR1 MNHNY, CDR2 SVGAGI (reference sequence). The CDR3 consists of 14 residues. CDR3 coding DNA: TGTGCCAGCACTTGGACAGGGAACACCGGGGAGCTGTTTTTT. Translation: CASTWTGNTGELFF.

The chain has TRBV5-5 and TRBJ1-4; tentative D call: TRBD1 (6 bases). This CDR3 region has 14 residues. Germline V gene data show CDR1 as SGHKS and CDR2 as YYEKEE (reference sequence). Trimming cost V 2 bases and J 6 bases, with 11 bases left between them. DNA of the CDR3: TGTGCCAGCAGCTTACGGGGGGCCCATGAAAAACTGTTTTTT. This translates into CASSLRGAHEKLFF.

This rearrangement joins TRBV19 to TRBJ2-5, with D tentatively TRBD2 (6 bases). Germline V lookup: CDR1 LNHDA, CDR2 SQIVND (reference sequence). The length of the CDR3 is 15 residues. Trimming took off 5 bases at V and 5 bases at J, with 18 bases between the two ends. The CDR3 protein is CASSPSSGGAETQYF. CDR3 nucleotide sequence: TGTGCCAGTAGTCCTAGTAGCGGAGGGGCGGAGACCCAGTACTTC. The variable domain in full, completed from reference TRBV19 and TRBJ2-5, reads DGGITQSPKYLFRKEGQNVTLSCEQNLNHDAMYWYRQDPGQGLRLIYYSQIVNDFQKGDIAEGYSVSREKKESFPLTVTSAQKNPTAFYLCASSPSSGGAETQYFGPGTRLLVL.

V gene TRBV11-2 combines with J gene TRBJ1-2; D remains ambiguous. This CDR3 comprises 14 residues. Trimming took 5 bases from V and 5 from J, leaving 15 bases between them. In germline, CDR1 is SGHAT, CDR2 FQNNGV. This chain's CDR3 is CASSPREVVYGYTF. CDR3 nucleotide sequence: TGTGCCAGCAGCCCTCGGGAGGTGGTTTATGGCTACACCTTC.

The V and J genes are TRBV12-3 or TRBV12-4 and TRBJ2-5, with unresolved D. This CDR3 is 13 amino acids long. V shed 6 bases and J shed 2 bases, with 10 bases lying between them. CDR3 residues: CASRETGQETQYF. Written as DNA, the CDR3 is TGTGCCAGCAGGGAGACTGGACAAGAGACCCAGTACTTC.

V and J are TRBV30 and TRBJ2-2; D gene ambiguous. Germline assignment: CDR1 GTSNPN and CDR2 SVGIG (reference sequence). The CDR3 extends over 12 amino acids. V was trimmed by 1 base and J by 8 bases, leaving 8 bases between them. In nucleotides, the CDR3 is TGTGCCTGGAGTGCCGGAGTGGGGGAGCTGTTTTTT. Translating gives CAWSAGVGELFF.

The chain links TRBV15 to TRBJ2-5; possibly TRBD1 for D (6 bases). V lost 3 bases to trimming and J lost 5 bases, with 16 bases between them. This CDR3 is built from 15 residues. The germline gives CDR1 LNHNV, CDR2 YYDKDF (reference sequence). CDR3 protein: CATSRGDTLRETQYF. CDR3 coding DNA: TGTGCCACCAGCAGGGGGGACACCCTGAGGGAGACCCAGTACTTC.

The CDR3 coding sequence is TGTGCCAGCAGTGTGACAGGGAGTTATGGCTACACCTTC. Its translation is CASSVTGSYGYTF. V gene TRBV2 combines with J gene TRBJ1-2, with 7 bases aligning to TRBD1. Germline values: CDR1 SNHLY, CDR2 FYNNEI. J gave up 5 bases and V 4 bases, and 4 bases lay outside the gene matches. CDR3 size: 13 residues.

The chain employs TRBV10-1 and TRBJ1-1; D remains ambiguous. Per germline, CDR1 WNHNN and CDR2 SYGVQD (reference sequence). V lost 3 bases, J lost 0 bases, and 8 bases lay in between. The CDR3 contains 14 residues. The CDR3 here is CASSDEGLNTEAFF. Written as DNA, the CDR3 is TGCGCCAGCAGTGATGAGGGATTGAACACTGAAGCTTTCTTT.

The J gene is TRBJ1-5, the V gene TRBV6-1; no definite D call. The V gene's germline CDR1 is MNHNS and CDR2 SASEGT. V was clipped by 3 bases and J by 0 bases, with 12 bases between them. The CDR3 is 16 residues long. In DNA form, the CDR3 reads TGTGCCAGCAGTGAGCAGTCTGTGTATAGCAATCAGCCCCAGCATTTT. It encodes CASSEQSVYSNQPQHF.